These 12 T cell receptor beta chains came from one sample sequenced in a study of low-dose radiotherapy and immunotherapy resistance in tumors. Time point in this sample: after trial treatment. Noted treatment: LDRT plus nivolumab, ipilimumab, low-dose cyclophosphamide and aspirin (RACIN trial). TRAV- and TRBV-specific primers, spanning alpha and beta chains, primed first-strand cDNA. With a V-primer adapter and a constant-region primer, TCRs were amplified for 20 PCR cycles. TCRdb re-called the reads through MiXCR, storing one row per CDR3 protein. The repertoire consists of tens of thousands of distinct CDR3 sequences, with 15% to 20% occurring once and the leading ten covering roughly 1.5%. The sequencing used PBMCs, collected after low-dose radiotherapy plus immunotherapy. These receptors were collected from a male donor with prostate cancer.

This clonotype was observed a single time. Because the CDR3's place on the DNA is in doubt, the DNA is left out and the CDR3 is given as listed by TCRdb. CDR3 sequence: CASSLVGELFFF. The chain employs TRBV28 and TRBJ2-2; whether TRBD2, the table's D call, matches the DNA was not checked. The CDR3 contains 12 residues when both ends are counted. CDR1 MDHEN and CDR2 SYDVKM come from the germline V gene.

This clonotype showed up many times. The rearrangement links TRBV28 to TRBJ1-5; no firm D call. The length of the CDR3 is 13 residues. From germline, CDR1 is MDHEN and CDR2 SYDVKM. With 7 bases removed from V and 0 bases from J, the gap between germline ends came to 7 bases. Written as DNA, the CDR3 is TGTGCCAGCATCCGGGGTAGCAATCAGCCCCAGCATTTT. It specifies CASIRGSNQPQHF.

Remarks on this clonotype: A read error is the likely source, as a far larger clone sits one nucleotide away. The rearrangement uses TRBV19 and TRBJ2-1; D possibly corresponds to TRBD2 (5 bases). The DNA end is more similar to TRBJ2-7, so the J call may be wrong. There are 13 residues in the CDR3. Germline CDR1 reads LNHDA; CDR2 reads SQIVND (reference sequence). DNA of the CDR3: TGTGCCCGTGTTGGTGTTGGAGGATACGAGCAGTACTTC. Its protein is CARVGVGGYEQYF.

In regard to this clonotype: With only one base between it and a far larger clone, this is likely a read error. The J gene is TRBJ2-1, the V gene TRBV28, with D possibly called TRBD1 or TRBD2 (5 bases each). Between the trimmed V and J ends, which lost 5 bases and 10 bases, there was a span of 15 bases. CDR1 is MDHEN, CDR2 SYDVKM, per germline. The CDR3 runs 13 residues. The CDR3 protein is CASSGGGVYEQFF. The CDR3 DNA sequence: TGTGCCAGCAGTGGGGGTGGGGTCTACGAGCAGTTCTTC.

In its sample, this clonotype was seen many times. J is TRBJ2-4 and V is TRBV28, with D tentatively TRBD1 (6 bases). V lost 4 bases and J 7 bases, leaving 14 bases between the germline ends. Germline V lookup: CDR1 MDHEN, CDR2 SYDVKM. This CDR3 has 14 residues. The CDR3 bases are TGTGCCAGCAGTTCCGCAACCACAGGGAACATTCAGTACTTC. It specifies CASSSATTGNIQYF.

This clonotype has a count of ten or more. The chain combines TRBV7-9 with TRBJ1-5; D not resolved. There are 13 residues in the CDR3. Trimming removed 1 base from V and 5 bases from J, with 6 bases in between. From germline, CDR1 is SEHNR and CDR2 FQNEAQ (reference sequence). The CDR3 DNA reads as TGTGCCAGCAGCTTAGATTCTTATCAGCCCCAGCATTTT. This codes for CASSLDSYQPQHF.

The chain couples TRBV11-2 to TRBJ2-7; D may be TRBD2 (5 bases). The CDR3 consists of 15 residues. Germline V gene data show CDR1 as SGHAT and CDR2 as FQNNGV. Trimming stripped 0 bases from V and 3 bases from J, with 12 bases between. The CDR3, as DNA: TGTGCCAGCAGCTTAGAAAGCGGCCGTATCTACGAGCAGTACTTC. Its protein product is CASSLESGRIYEQYF.

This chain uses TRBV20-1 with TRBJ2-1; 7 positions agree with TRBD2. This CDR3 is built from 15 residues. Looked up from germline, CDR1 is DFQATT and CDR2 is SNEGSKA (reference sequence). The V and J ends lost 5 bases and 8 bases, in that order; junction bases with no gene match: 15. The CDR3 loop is CSAAPQGGRVDEQFF. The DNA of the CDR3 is TGCAGTGCTGCGCCCCAGGGAGGGAGAGTTGATGAGCAGTTCTTC.

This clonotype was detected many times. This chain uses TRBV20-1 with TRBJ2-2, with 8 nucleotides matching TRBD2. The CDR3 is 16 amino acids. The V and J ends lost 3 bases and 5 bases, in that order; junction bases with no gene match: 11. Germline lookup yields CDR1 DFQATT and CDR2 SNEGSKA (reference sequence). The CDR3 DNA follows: TGCAGTGCTAGTAAGGGAGCGGGAGTCGGAACCGGGGAGCTGTTTTTT. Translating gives CSASKGAGVGTGELFF.

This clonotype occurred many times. The CDR3 spells CAISGETGTSGYEQYF. In DNA form, the CDR3 reads TGTGCCATCAGTGGAGAGACCGGGACTAGCGGCTACGAGCAGTACTTC. The rearrangement joins TRBV10-3 to TRBJ2-7, with 11 positions matching TRBD2. V gave up 4 bases and J gave up 3 bases; unmatched junction bases: 8. Germline V gives CDR1 ENHRY, CDR2 SYGVKD. There are 16 residues in the CDR3.

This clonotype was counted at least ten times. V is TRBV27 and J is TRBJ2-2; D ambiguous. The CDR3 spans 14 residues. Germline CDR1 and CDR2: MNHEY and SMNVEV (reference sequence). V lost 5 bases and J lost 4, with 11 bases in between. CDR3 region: CASSAPYTTGELFF. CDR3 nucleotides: TGTGCCAGCAGTGCCCCCTACACCACCGGGGAGCTGTTTTTT.

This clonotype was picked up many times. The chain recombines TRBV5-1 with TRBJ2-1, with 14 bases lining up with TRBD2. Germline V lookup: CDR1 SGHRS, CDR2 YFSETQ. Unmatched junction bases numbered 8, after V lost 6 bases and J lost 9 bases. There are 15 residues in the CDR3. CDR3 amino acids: CASTEGLAGVGEQFF. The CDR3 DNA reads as TGCGCCAGCACCGAGGGACTAGCGGGAGTTGGTGAGCAGTTCTTC.